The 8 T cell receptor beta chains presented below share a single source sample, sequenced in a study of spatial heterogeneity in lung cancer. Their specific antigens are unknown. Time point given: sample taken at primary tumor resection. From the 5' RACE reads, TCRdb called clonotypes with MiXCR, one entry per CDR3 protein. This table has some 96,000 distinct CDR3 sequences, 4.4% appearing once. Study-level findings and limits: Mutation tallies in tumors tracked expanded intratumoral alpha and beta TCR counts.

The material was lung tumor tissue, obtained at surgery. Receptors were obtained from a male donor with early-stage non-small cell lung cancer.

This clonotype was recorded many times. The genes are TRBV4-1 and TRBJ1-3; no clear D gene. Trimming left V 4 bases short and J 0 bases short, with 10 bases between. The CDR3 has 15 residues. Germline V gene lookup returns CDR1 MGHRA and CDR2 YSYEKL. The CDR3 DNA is TGCGCCAGCAGCCTACTGCAGACCTCTGGAAACACCATATATTTT. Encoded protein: CASSLLQTSGNTIYF.

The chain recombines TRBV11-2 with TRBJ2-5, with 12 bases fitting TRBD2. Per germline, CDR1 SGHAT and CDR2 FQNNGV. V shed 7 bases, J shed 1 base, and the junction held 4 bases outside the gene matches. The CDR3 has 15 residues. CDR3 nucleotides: TGTGCCAGCACAACTAGCGGGAGGCCCCAAGAGACCCAGTACTTC. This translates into CASTTSGRPQETQYF.

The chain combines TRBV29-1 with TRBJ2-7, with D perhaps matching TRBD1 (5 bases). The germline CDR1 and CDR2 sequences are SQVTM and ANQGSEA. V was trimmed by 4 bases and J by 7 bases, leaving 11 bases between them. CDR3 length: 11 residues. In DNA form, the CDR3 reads TGCAGCGTTGTCAGGGATGAAGAGCAGTACTTC. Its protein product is CSVVRDEEQYF.

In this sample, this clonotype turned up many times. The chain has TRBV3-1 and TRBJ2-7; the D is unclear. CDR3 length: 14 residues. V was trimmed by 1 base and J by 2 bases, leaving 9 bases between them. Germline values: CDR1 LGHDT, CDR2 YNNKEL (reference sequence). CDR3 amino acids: CASSQGPQTYEQYF. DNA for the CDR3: TGTGCCAGCAGCCAAGGTCCACAGACCTACGAGCAGTACTTC.

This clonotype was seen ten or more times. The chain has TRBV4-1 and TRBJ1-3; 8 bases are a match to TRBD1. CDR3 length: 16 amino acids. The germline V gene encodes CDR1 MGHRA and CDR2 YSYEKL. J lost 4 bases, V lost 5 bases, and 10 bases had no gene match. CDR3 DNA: TGCGCCAGCAGCTCAATGACAGGGGAATCGGGAAACACCATATATTTT. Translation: CASSSMTGESGNTIYF.

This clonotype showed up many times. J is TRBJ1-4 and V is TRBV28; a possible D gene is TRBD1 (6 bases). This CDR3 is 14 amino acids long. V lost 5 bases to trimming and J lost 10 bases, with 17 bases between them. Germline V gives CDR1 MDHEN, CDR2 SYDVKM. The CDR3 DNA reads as TGTGCCAGCAGTCCCCGGACAGCACTGAGAAAACTGTTTTTT. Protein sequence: CASSPRTALRKLFF.

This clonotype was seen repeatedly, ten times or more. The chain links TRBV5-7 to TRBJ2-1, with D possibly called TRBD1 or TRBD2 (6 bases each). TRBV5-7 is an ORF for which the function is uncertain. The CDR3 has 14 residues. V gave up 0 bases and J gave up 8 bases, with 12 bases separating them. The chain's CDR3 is CASSLVWGAYEQFF. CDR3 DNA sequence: TGTGCCAGCAGCTTGGTTTGGGGGGCCTATGAGCAGTTCTTC.

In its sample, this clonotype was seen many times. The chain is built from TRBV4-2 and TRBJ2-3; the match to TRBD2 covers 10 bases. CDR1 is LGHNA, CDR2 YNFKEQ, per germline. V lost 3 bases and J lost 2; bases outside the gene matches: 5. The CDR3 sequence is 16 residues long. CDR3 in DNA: TGTGCCAGCAGCCAGTCTGGACTAGCGGCCACAGATACGCAGTATTTT. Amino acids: CASSQSGLAATDTQYF.